This TCR beta chain was identified during a study of human T cells and chemical hapten exposure. As for the study in general: For sensitization, 2% DPC was applied to a 2 cm by 2 cm patch of upper inner arm skin. Each patient's scalp received weekly diphenylcyclopropenone throughout the approximately 22-week study. General study points: Compared to controls, expanded TCRs made significantly more large clusters of similar CDR3s.

Specified time point: pre-sensitization, week 0. Stated treatment: therapeutic diphenylcyclopropenone sensitization with weekly scalp DPC. The library tagged each cDNA molecule with unique molecular identifiers. TCRdb analysed the RACE reads with MiXCR anew, one entry per CDR3 protein. The sample includes 35,000 to 45,000 distinct CDR3 sequences, 9.5% to 15% of them seen just once. The CDR3 consists of 17 residues. V lost 5 bases to trimming and J lost 0 bases, with 14 bases between them. Looked up from germline, CDR1 is SEHNR and CDR2 is FQNEAQ (reference sequence). In regard to this clonotype: Its target is not known.

This rearrangement joins TRBV7-9 to TRBJ2-6, with D possibly being TRBD1 or TRBD2 (5 bases each). This clonotype was sampled from a woman under 40 with alopecia areata. Some clones in this sample may be carry-over from other donors' samples. The starting material was whole blood, obtained in connection with sensitization to the hapten diphenylcyclopropenone (DPC). CDR3 residues: CASSPRDVGSGANVLTF. As DNA, the CDR3 is TGTGCCAGCAGCCCCCGGGACGTGGGCTCTGGGGCCAACGTCCTGACTTTC.